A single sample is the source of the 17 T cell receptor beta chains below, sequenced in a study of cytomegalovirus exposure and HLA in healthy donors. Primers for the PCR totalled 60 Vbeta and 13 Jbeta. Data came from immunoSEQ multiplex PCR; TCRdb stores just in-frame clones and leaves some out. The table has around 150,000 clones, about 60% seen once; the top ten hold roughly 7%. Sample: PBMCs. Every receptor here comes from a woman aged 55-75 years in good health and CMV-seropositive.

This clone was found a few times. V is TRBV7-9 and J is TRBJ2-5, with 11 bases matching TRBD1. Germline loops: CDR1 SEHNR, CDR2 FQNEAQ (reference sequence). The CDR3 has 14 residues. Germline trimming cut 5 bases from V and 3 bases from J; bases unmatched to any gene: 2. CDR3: CASSAGQGEETQYF. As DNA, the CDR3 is TGTGCCAGCAGCGCGGGACAGGGGGAAGAGACCCAGTACTTC.

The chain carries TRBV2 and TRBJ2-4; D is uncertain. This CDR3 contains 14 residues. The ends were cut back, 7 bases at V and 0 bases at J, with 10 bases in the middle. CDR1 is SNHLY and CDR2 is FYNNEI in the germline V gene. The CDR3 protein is CASNRVLAKNIQYF. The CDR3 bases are TGTGCCAGCAATAGAGTGCTAGCCAAAAACATTCAGTACTTC.

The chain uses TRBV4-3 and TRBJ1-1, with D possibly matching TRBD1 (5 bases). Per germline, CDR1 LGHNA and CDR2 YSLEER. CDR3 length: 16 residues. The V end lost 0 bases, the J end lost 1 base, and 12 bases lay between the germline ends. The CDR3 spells CASSQDPGGSNTEAFF. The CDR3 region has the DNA TGCGCCAGCAGCCAAGATCCCGGGGGGTCGAACACTGAAGCTTTCTTT.

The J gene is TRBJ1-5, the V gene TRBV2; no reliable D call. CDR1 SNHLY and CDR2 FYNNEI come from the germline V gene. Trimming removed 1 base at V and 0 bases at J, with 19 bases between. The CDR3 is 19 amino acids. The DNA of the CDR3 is TGTGCCAGCAGTGAAGTCAGGAGCGGGGAGTGGAATAGCAATCAGCCCCAGCATTTT. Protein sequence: CASSEVRSGEWNSNQPQHF. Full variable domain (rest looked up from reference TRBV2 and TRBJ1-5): EPEVTQTPSHQVTQMGQEVILRCVPISNHLYFYWYRQILGQKVEFLVSFYNNEISEKSEIFDDQFSVERPDGSNFTLKIRSTKLEDSAMYFCASSEVRSGEWNSNQPQHFGDGTRLSIL.

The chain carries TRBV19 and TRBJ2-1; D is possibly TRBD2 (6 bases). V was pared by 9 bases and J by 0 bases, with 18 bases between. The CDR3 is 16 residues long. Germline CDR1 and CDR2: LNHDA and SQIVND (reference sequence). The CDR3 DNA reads TGTGCCAGCTCAGTCGGGGACTTGAGCTCCTACAATGAGCAGTTCTTC. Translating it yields CASSVGDLSSYNEQFF.

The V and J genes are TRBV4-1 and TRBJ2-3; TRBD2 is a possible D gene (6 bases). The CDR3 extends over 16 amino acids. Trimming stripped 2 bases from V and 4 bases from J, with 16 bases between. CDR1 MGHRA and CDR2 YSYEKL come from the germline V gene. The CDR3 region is CASSQPSGGNPDTQYF. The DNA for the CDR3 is TGCGCCAGCAGCCAACCATCGGGCGGGAACCCAGATACGCAGTATTTT.

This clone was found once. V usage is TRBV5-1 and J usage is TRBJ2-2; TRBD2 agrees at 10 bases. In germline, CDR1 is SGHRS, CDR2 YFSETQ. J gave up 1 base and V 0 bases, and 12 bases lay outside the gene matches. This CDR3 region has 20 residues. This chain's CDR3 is CASSLVAGTSAYWNTGELFF. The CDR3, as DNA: TGCGCCAGCAGCTTGGTGGCTGGGACTAGCGCCTACTGGAACACCGGGGAGCTGTTTTTT.

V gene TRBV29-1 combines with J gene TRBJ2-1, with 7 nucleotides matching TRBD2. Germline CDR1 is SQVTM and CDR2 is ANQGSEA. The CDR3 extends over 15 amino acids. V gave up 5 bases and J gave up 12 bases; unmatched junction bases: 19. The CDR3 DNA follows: TGCAGCGTTTTTACTCCCGGTCGGGACTACCCTGGGCAGTTCTTC. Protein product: CSVFTPGRDYPGQFF.

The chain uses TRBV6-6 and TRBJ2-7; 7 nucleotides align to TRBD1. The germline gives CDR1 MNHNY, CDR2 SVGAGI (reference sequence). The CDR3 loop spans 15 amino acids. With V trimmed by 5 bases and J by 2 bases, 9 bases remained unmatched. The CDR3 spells CASSTGDSRTYEQYF. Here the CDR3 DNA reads TGTGCCAGCAGTACCGGGGACAGCCGAACCTACGAGCAGTACTTC.

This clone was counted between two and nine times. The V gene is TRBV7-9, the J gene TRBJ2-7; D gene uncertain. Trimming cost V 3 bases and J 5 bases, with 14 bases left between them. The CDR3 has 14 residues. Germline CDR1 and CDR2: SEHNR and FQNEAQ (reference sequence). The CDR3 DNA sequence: TGTGCCAGCAGCTTGGTGACGGCTCGGGACGAGCAGTACTTC. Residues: CASSLVTARDEQYF.

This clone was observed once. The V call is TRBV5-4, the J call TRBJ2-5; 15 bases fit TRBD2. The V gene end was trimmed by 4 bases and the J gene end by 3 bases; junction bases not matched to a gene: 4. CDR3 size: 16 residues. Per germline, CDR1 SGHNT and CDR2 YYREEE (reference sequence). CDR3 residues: CASSTWTSGREETQYF. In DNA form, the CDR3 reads TGTGCCAGCAGCACGTGGACTAGCGGGAGGGAAGAGACCCAGTACTTC.

CDR3 in amino acids: CASSRLDRGGTEAFF. The CDR3 DNA reads as TGTGCCAGCAGCCGGCTAGACAGGGGAGGAACTGAAGCTTTCTTT. V is TRBV7-9 and J is TRBJ1-1; TRBD1 matches 8 bases. In germline, CDR1 is SEHNR, CDR2 FQNEAQ (reference sequence). This CDR3 is 15 amino acids long. V dropped 5 bases and J dropped 5; count of bases not matched to a gene: 10. Drawing the rest from reference TRBV7-9 and TRBJ1-1, the complete variable domain is DTGVSQNPRHKITKRGQNVTFRCDPISEHNRLYWYRQTLGQGPEFLTYFQNEAQLEKSRLLSDRFSAERPKGSFSTLEIQRTEQGDSAMYLCASSRLDRGGTEAFFGQGTRLTVV.

CDR3 sequence: CASSPQFEIALDTDTQYF. The CDR3 DNA reads as TGTGCCAGCAGCCCCCAATTTGAGATAGCGCTGGACACAGATACGCAGTATTTT. The rearrangement links TRBV7-9 to TRBJ2-3, with D tentatively TRBD2 (5 bases). The CDR3 extends over 18 amino acids. Germline V lookup: CDR1 SEHNR, CDR2 FQNEAQ (reference sequence). V dropped 5 bases and J dropped 2 bases, with 23 bases sitting between them.

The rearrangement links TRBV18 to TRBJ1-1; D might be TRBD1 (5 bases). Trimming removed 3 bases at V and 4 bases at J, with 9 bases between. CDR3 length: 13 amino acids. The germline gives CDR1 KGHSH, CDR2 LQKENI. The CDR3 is CASSPQGSTEAFF. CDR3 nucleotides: TGTGCCAGCTCACCTCAGGGAAGCACTGAAGCTTTCTTT.

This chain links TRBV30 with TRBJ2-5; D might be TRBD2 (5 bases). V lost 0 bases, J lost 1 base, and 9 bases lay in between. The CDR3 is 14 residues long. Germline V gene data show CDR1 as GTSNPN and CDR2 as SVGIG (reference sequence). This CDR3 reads CAWSVTGVQETQYF. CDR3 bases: TGTGCCTGGAGTGTAACCGGGGTCCAAGAGACCCAGTACTTC.

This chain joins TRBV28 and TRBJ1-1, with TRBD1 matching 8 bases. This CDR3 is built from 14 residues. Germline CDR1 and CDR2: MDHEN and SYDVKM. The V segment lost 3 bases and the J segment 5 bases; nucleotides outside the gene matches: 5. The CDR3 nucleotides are TGTGCCAGCAGTTTGCGACAGGGGAGAACTGAAGCTTTCTTT. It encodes CASSLRQGRTEAFF. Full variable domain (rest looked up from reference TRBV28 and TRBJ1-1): DVKVTQSSRYLVKRTGEKVFLECVQDMDHENMFWYRQDPGLGLRLIYFSYDVKMKEKGDIPEGYSVSREKKERFSLILESASTNQTSMYLCASSLRQGRTEAFFGQGTRLTVV.

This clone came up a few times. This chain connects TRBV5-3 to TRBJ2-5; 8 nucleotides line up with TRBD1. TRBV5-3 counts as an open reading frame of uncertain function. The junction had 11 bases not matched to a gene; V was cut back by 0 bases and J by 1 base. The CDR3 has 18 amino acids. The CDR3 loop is CARSLACQGARCQETQYF. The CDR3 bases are TGTGCCAGAAGCTTGGCTTGTCAGGGGGCCCGCTGCCAAGAGACCCAGTACTTC.